These 19 T cell receptor beta chains share one sample of origin, sequenced in a study of T cells in Graves' hyperthyroidism and ophthalmopathy. There were TCR beta CDR3 regions amplified from RNA transcripts. The TCR CDR3 first-round RT-PCR relied on the HTBI primer set. MiXCR was run by TCRdb on the multiplex PCR reads, yielding one entry per CDR3 protein. The sample lists some 500,000 distinct CDR3 sequences, about 16% occurring once. Sequenced material: blood. Receptors originate from a woman in her thirties with Graves' ophthalmopathy.

The V gene is TRBV6-5, the J gene TRBJ2-1; 9 nucleotides match TRBD2. The V gene end was trimmed by 2 bases and the J gene end by 4 bases; junction bases not matched to a gene: 3. The CDR3 consists of 15 residues. Germline V gene sequence: CDR1 MNHEY, CDR2 SVGAGI. As DNA, the CDR3 is TGTGCCAGCAGTTACCTGCTAGCGGGGTACAATGAGCAGTTCTTC. This codes for CASSYLLAGYNEQFF.

This sequence joins TRBV20-1 and TRBJ2-7; 8 bases match TRBD2. The length of the CDR3 is 12 residues. V was pared by 1 base and J by 9 bases, with 5 bases of the junction left unmatched. Germline V gene lookup returns CDR1 DFQATT and CDR2 SNEGSKA (reference sequence). The CDR3: CSARVGGGGQYF. CDR3 coding DNA: TGCAGTGCTAGAGTCGGGGGGGGAGGGCAGTACTTC.

As concerns this clonotype: At one end the junction does not follow the germline gene, possibly because of a read error. This chain uses TRBV6-2 or TRBV6-3 with TRBJ2-4, with a tentative D call TRBD1 (6 bases). The length of the CDR3 is 17 residues. Germline lookup yields CDR1 MNHEY and CDR2 SVGEGT. For the CDR3, the DNA is TGTGCCAGCAGTTACGGATGGGACATCCGCCCCAAAGACATTCAGTACTTC. Protein sequence: CASSYGWDIRPKDIQYF.

The chain joins TRBV19 to TRBJ2-7, with TRBD2 matching over 14 bases. V was pared by 5 bases and J by 7 bases, with 10 bases of the junction left unmatched. Germline values: CDR1 LNHDA, CDR2 SQIVND (reference sequence). The CDR3 spans 16 residues. CDR3 in DNA: TGTGCCAGTAGTCCTCCGGGACTAGCGGGAGTGAGGGAGCAGTACTTC. Protein: CASSPPGLAGVREQYF.

The chain recombines TRBV20-1 with TRBJ2-7, with D possibly being TRBD2 (5 bases). Germline V CDR1 and CDR2: DFQATT, SNEGSKA (reference sequence). The V gene lost 1 base and the J gene lost 4 bases, with 11 bases spanning the gap. The CDR3 has 13 amino acids. CDR3 nucleotide sequence: TGCAGTGCTAGAGGGCGGGTTACTTACGAGCAGTACTTC. Amino acids: CSARGRVTYEQYF.

As regards this clonotype: Compared with germline, one end of the junction differs, possibly owing to a read error. The chain joins TRBV19 to TRBJ2-7; 13 positions match TRBD2. Germline V gene lookup returns CDR1 LNHDA and CDR2 SQIVND (reference sequence). This CDR3 region has 15 residues. Written as DNA, the CDR3 is TGTGCCAGTAGTACTTCCGGGACTAGCGGGATCGAGGAGTTCTTC. Residues: CASSTSGTSGIEEFF.

This clonotype was counted many times. The chain uses TRBV30 and TRBJ2-3; 8 nucleotides agree with TRBD2. Germline CDR1 and CDR2: GTSNPN and SVGIG (reference sequence). V gave up 4 bases and J gave up 5 bases; unmatched junction bases: 5. The CDR3 is 13 amino acids. DNA for the CDR3: TGTGCCTGGACGGGGGGGCTTGGAGATACGCAGTATTTT. Translating gives CAWTGGLGDTQYF.

Ten or more counts support this clonotype. The rearrangement links TRBV5-5 to TRBJ2-7; D perhaps matches TRBD1 (6 bases). There are 14 residues in the CDR3. Deletions cut 4 bases from V and 3 bases from J, with 14 bases between. CDR1 SGHKS and CDR2 YYEKEE come from the germline V gene (reference sequence). The CDR3: CASSIHRDNYEQYF. CDR3 bases: TGTGCCAGCAGCATTCACCGGGACAACTACGAGCAGTACTTC.

The chain couples TRBV25-1 to TRBJ2-1; 11 bases fit TRBD2. The CDR3 length is 18 residues. CDR1 is MGHDK, CDR2 SYGVNS, per germline. V lost 3 bases, J lost 3 bases, and 10 bases stayed unmatched. In nucleotides, the CDR3 is TGTGCCAGCAGTGACCCATCCCCACTAGCGGGAGACTACAATGAGCAGTTCTTC. Translation: CASSDPSPLAGDYNEQFF.

This clonotype was found a few times. This sequence joins TRBV4-3 and TRBJ2-2, with D possibly being TRBD2 (6 bases). With 3 bases removed from V and 6 bases from J, the gap between germline ends came to 8 bases. Looked up from germline, CDR1 is LGHNA and CDR2 is YSLEER. The CDR3 is 13 amino acids. CDR3 DNA: TGCGCCAGCAGCCAGGGAGGCTCCGGGGAGCTGTTTTTT. Protein product: CASSQGGSGELFF.

In its sample, this clonotype was seen a few times. The J gene is TRBJ2-4, the V gene TRBV15, with 9 nucleotides matching TRBD1. From germline, CDR1 is LNHNV and CDR2 YYDKDF (reference sequence). This CDR3 comprises 15 residues. The V segment lost 0 bases and the J segment 6 bases; nucleotides outside the gene matches: 3. CDR3 DNA: TGTGCCACCAGCAGAGAGAGACAGGGGGTAAACATTCAGTACTTC. It encodes CATSRERQGVNIQYF.

This clonotype occurred many times. The V gene is TRBV20-1, the J gene TRBJ2-1; 8 nucleotides agree with TRBD2. Germline values: CDR1 DFQATT, CDR2 SNEGSKA (reference sequence). CDR3 size: 14 residues. The V segment lost 6 bases and the J segment 5 bases; nucleotides outside the gene matches: 9. Written as DNA, the CDR3 is TGCAGTGCGCTTCCCGGGACTAGAAACAATGAGCAGTTCTTC. Protein product: CSALPGTRNNEQFF.

As to this clonotype: A much larger clone differs from this one at a single base, so this may be a read error. This chain connects TRBV18 to TRBJ1-1; D gene uncertain. Germline loops: CDR1 KGHSH, CDR2 LQKENI. With 0 bases removed from V and 3 bases from J, the gap between germline ends came to 5 bases. The length of the CDR3 is 13 residues. The CDR3 loop reads CASSPPVYTEAFF. CDR3 nucleotides: TGTGCCAGCTCACCACCGGTGTACACTGAAGCTTTCTTT.

This clonotype has just a few counts. This chain links TRBV4-1 with TRBJ2-7; D gene ambiguous. The CDR3 length is 13 residues. V was cut by 2 bases and J by 2 bases, with 7 bases left in between. The germline V gene encodes CDR1 MGHRA and CDR2 YSYEKL. CDR3 region: CASSQNRAYEQYF. DNA for the CDR3: TGCGCCAGCAGCCAAAATAGGGCCTACGAGCAGTACTTC.

A word on this clonotype: A read error may produce the germline difference seen at one junction end. V and J are TRBV29-1 and TRBJ1-1; the match to TRBD1 covers 7 bases. This CDR3 contains 13 residues. Germline CDR1 reads SQVTM; CDR2 reads ANQGSEA. The CDR3 spells CGVRTGGNTEAFF. Here the CDR3 DNA reads TGCGGCGTCCGGACAGGCGGGAACACTGAAGCTTTCTTT. Looking up the rest from reference TRBV29-1 and TRBJ1-1 gives the full variable domain: SAVISQKPSRDICQRGTSLTIQCQVDSQVTMMFWYRQQPGQSLTLIATANQGSEATYESGFVIDKFPISRPNLTFSTLTVSNMSPEDSSIYLCGVRTGGNTEAFFGQGTRLTVV.

This clonotype appeared a few times. The chain couples TRBV4-3 to TRBJ2-2, with 7 bases identical to TRBD2. Germline V gene sequence: CDR1 LGHNA, CDR2 YSLEER. The J segment lost 0 bases and the V segment lost 1 base, leaving 5 bases of the junction unmatched. The CDR3 sequence is 17 residues long. CDR3 residues: CASSQVQLASNTGELFF. DNA of the CDR3: TGCGCCAGCAGCCAAGTCCAACTAGCGTCGAACACCGGGGAGCTGTTTTTT.

This clonotype was picked up many times. J is TRBJ2-5 and V is TRBV24-1, with 8 nucleotides matching TRBD2. CDR3 length: 17 amino acids. Looked up from germline, CDR1 is KGHDR and CDR2 is SFDVKD. V was clipped by 3 bases and J by 5 bases; unmatched bases: 13. The CDR3 bases are TGTGCCACCAGTGATGCCTCGGCGGCGGGAGGACTGGAGACCCAGTACTTC. Translation gives CATSDASAAGGLETQYF.

This clonotype has just one count. J is TRBJ1-6 and V is TRBV19; no definite D call. This CDR3 contains 13 residues. V was pared by 1 base and J by 8 bases, with 6 bases between. Germline V gives CDR1 LNHDA, CDR2 SQIVND (reference sequence). CDR3 sequence: CASSIGEDSPLHF. As DNA, the CDR3 is TGTGCCAGTAGTATAGGAGAGGATTCACCCCTCCACTTT.

This chain joins TRBV7-2 and TRBJ1-6; D unclear. Germline V gene lookup returns CDR1 SGHTA and CDR2 FQGNSA. The CDR3 is 12 amino acids. Trimming left V 4 bases short and J 13 bases short, with 11 bases between. As DNA, the CDR3 is TGTGCCAGCAGCTCCGCGTCCCGTCCCCTCCACTTT. Translated, it gives CASSSASRPLHF. The full variable domain, with the rest looked up from reference TRBV7-2 and TRBJ1-6, is GAGVSQSPSNKVTEKGKDVELRCDPISGHTALYWYRQSLGQGLEFLIYFQGNSAPDKSGLPSDRFSAERTGGSVSTLTIQRTQQEDSAVYLCASSSASRPLHFGNGTRLTVT.